These 5 T cell receptor beta chains came from one sample sequenced in a study of cytomegalovirus exposure and HLA in healthy donors. PCR involved 60 Vbeta and 13 Jbeta primers. The assay was immunoSEQ multiplex PCR, and TCRdb's table has in-frame clones only and misses some. The sample has about 180,000 clones, roughly three quarters seen once; the top ten hold 2% to 3%. Sequenced sample: PBMCs. The source is a woman in her twenties or thirties in good health and CMV-seropositive.

V usage is TRBV11-2 and J usage is TRBJ2-1, with 12 bases that match TRBD2. CDR1 and CDR2 from the germline V gene are SGHAT and FQNNGV. V lost 5 bases to trimming and J lost 5 bases; unmatched junction nucleotides: 7. The CDR3 is 16 residues long. CDR3 sequence (DNA): TGTGCCAGCAGCCCGATAACTAGCGGGGGGAACAATGAGCAGTTCTTC. Translation gives CASSPITSGGNNEQFF.

The chain employs TRBV28 and TRBJ1-5, with TRBD1 identical over 8 bases. Germline V gene sequence: CDR1 MDHEN, CDR2 SYDVKM. V shed 3 bases and J 7 bases; nucleotides not matched to a gene: 8. This CDR3 is 15 amino acids long. The CDR3 is CASSFRGPAWQPQHF. Written as DNA, the CDR3 is TGTGCCAGCAGTTTCAGGGGGCCCGCTTGGCAGCCCCAGCATTTT.

This clone appeared once. The V gene is TRBV7-9, the J gene TRBJ2-6; the D gene is possibly TRBD2 (5 bases). Deletions cut 5 bases from V and 3 bases from J, with 11 bases between. The V gene's germline CDR1 is SEHNR and CDR2 FQNEAQ (reference sequence). The CDR3 has 15 amino acids. DNA of the CDR3: TGTGCCAGCAGCCCCCCCGGGGATGGGGCCAACGTCCTGACTTTC. Its translation: CASSPPGDGANVLTF.

The chain couples TRBV4-1 to TRBJ2-7; D is possibly TRBD1 (6 bases). The CDR3 is 14 residues long. Per the germline V gene, CDR1 is MGHRA and CDR2 is YSYEKL. V lost 3 bases and J lost 6, with 15 bases in between. CDR3 sequence (DNA): TGCGCCAGCAGCCACCAAGAACAGGGTGGCGAGCAGTACTTC. Protein: CASSHQEQGGEQYF.

This clone was recorded a few times. The gene calls are TRBV28 and TRBJ1-2, with 10 nucleotides matching TRBD1. Per germline, CDR1 MDHEN and CDR2 SYDVKM. V shed 6 bases and J 7 bases; nucleotides not matched to a gene: 11. This CDR3 has 15 residues. The CDR3 region has the DNA TGTGCCAGCAGGTTCCAAACCGGGACAGGGGTTGGCTACACCTTC. It yields the protein CASRFQTGTGVGYTF.